The 28 T cell receptor beta chains given below trace back to one sample, sequenced in a study of blood T cell repertoires in COVID-19. Produced via immunoSEQ multiplex PCR; TCRdb's table is partial and in-frame only. The sample includes around 200,000 clones, over 75% of them seen just once. Input material: peripheral blood. These receptors were obtained from a man aged 40-50 years with active or convalescent COVID-19.

This chain joins TRBV5-1 and TRBJ2-1, with 8 bases aligning to TRBD2. Losses at the gene ends were 0 bases for V and 12 bases for J; bases not matched to a gene: 17. Germline CDR1 is SGHRS and CDR2 is YFSETQ. This CDR3 is built from 17 residues. DNA for the CDR3: TGCGCCAGCAGCTTGGTCCCGCGGGGGGCGTCTGGGGCAGGGCAGTTCTTC. It yields the protein CASSLVPRGASGAGQFF.

The chain joins TRBV29-1 to TRBJ1-5; D not certain. The length of the CDR3 is 12 residues. The V gene lost 4 bases and the J gene lost 6 bases, with 10 bases spanning the gap. Germline V gene lookup returns CDR1 SQVTM and CDR2 ANQGSEA. CDR3 sequence reads: CSVGADSQPQHF. CDR3 nucleotide sequence: TGCAGCGTTGGGGCCGATAGTCAGCCCCAGCATTTT.

The table lists this clone with a count of one. The chain couples TRBV4-2 to TRBJ1-3, with 8 positions matching TRBD1. The CDR3 contains 15 residues. The V segment lost 0 bases and the J segment 4 bases; nucleotides outside the gene matches: 2. CDR1 is LGHNA, CDR2 YNFKEQ, per germline. DNA for the CDR3: TGTGCCAGCAGCCAAGATGGGACAGGAGGAAACACCATATATTTT. It encodes CASSQDGTGGNTIYF.

The chain uses TRBV27 and TRBJ1-6; D is uncertain. Germline loops: CDR1 MNHEY, CDR2 SMNVEV (reference sequence). Trimming shortened V by 6 bases and J by 7 bases, and 13 bases separated the two germline ends. The CDR3 is 14 amino acids. The CDR3 DNA is TGTGCCAGCAGCACCCTTCCCAGGAATTCACCCCTCCACTTT. Translating it yields CASSTLPRNSPLHF.

This clone has ten or more counts. The chain joins TRBV18 to TRBJ2-2; 11 bases agree with TRBD1. V dropped 2 bases and J dropped 4; count of bases not matched to a gene: 3. CDR3 length: 16 amino acids. Germline CDR1 KGHSH, CDR2 LQKENI. The CDR3 loop reads CASSPTGQGGTGELFF. CDR3 DNA: TGTGCCAGCTCACCAACGGGACAGGGGGGCACCGGGGAGCTGTTTTTT. Supplemented by reference TRBV18 and TRBJ2-2, the full variable domain reads NAGVMQNPRHLVRRRGQEARLRCSPMKGHSHVYWYRQLPEEGLKFMVYLQKENIIDESGMPKERFSAEFPKEGPSILRIQQVVRGDSAAYFCASSPTGQGGTGELFFGEGSRLTVL.

This chain uses TRBV28 with TRBJ1-2; 9 bases are a match to TRBD1. CDR3 length: 15 amino acids. The V gene's germline CDR1 is MDHEN and CDR2 SYDVKM. V was pared by 4 bases and J by 3 bases, with 6 bases of the junction left unmatched. CDR3 DNA: TGTGCCAGCAGTTCCGGGACAGGGAACGACTATGGCTACACCTTC. Translating it yields CASSSGTGNDYGYTF.

The chain has TRBV19 and TRBJ1-1; maybe TRBD1 (5 bases). The CDR3 totals 14 residues. V shed 6 bases and J shed 5 bases, with 16 bases lying between them. Germline loops: CDR1 LNHDA, CDR2 SQIVND (reference sequence). This chain's CDR3 is CASSLWAGGTEAFF. CDR3 nucleotide sequence: TGTGCCAGTAGCCTCTGGGCGGGGGGGACTGAAGCTTTCTTT.

The genes are TRBV10-3 and TRBJ2-5, with D perhaps TRBD2 (6 bases). V was shortened by 4 bases and J by 3 bases, with 6 bases between the two germline ends. The germline V gene has CDR1 ENHRY and CDR2 SYGVKD. CDR3 length: 12 amino acids. This chain's CDR3 is CAISGREETQYF. CDR3 nucleotides: TGTGCCATCAGTGGGAGGGAAGAGACCCAGTACTTC.

This clone was seen a handful of times. The gene calls are TRBV18 and TRBJ1-1; D gene unclear. Per germline, CDR1 KGHSH and CDR2 LQKENI. Trimming took off 2 bases at V and 6 bases at J, with 13 bases between the two ends. The CDR3 is made up of 14 amino acids. CDR3 loop: CASSPIRYDAEAFF. CDR3 coding DNA: TGTGCCAGCTCACCAATCAGGTACGATGCTGAAGCTTTCTTT.

This rearrangement joins TRBV7-3 to TRBJ2-7, with 7 bases matching TRBD2. Germline lookup yields CDR1 SGHTA and CDR2 FQGTGA. This CDR3 region has 13 residues. V was clipped by 4 bases and J by 3 bases; unmatched bases: 3. The CDR3 bases are TGTGCCAGCAGCTCCTGGGGGGGCTACGAGCAGTACTTC. As protein: CASSSWGGYEQYF.

This chain joins TRBV5-1 and TRBJ1-2; 8 bases align to TRBD1. V shed 4 bases and J 4 bases; nucleotides not matched to a gene: 6. The CDR3 extends over 14 amino acids. Germline CDR1 and CDR2: SGHRS and YFSETQ. The CDR3 sequence is CASSDDRGAYGYTF. The CDR3 bases are TGCGCCAGCAGCGACGACAGGGGTGCCTATGGCTACACCTTC.

This rearrangement joins TRBV24-1 to TRBJ1-2; 7 nucleotides align to TRBD1. The CDR3 spans 13 residues. V gave up 3 bases and J gave up 7 bases; unmatched junction bases: 4. CDR1 and CDR2 from the germline V gene are KGHDR and SFDVKD. This CDR3 reads CATSDINRGGYTF. CDR3 DNA sequence: TGTGCCACCAGTGATATCAACAGGGGTGGCTACACCTTC.

The chain uses TRBV5-1 and TRBJ2-1; 9 bases are a match to TRBD2. From germline, CDR1 is SGHRS and CDR2 YFSETQ. Unmatched junction bases numbered 5, after V lost 0 bases and J lost 7 bases. There are 15 residues in the CDR3. In nucleotides, the CDR3 is TGCGCCAGCAGCTTGGTGCCTAGCGGGGAGAATGAGCAGTTCTTC. Its translation: CASSLVPSGENEQFF.

This clone was observed a handful of times. The rearrangement links TRBV11-2 to TRBJ1-3; D unclear. The CDR3 is 12 amino acids. V was shortened by 3 bases and J by 4 bases, with 4 bases between the two germline ends. Germline V gene data show CDR1 as SGHAT and CDR2 as FQNNGV. In DNA, the CDR3 is TGTGCCAGCAGCTTGACAGGAAACACCATATATTTT. Protein product: CASSLTGNTIYF.

This chain joins TRBV4-1 and TRBJ2-7; tentatively, D is TRBD1 (5 bases). V was trimmed by 0 bases and J by 3 bases, leaving 12 bases between them. Looked up from germline, CDR1 is MGHRA and CDR2 is YSYEKL. The CDR3 covers 15 residues. CDR3 bases: TGCGCCAGCAGCCAAGATCCCCAGGGATTCTACGAGCAGTACTTC. It codes for CASSQDPQGFYEQYF.

The J gene is TRBJ2-3, the V gene TRBV29-1, with D unresolved. Looked up from germline, CDR1 is SQVTM and CDR2 is ANQGSEA. The CDR3 length is 11 residues. V was trimmed by 2 bases and J by 4 bases, leaving 4 bases between them. The CDR3 loop is CSVEQADTQYF. The DNA for the CDR3 is TGCAGCGTTGAACAGGCAGATACGCAGTATTTT.

The rearrangement joins TRBV28 to TRBJ2-1; TRBD2 matches at 10 bases. The CDR3 length is 15 residues. V lost 9 bases and J lost 8; bases outside the gene matches: 13. Per the germline V gene, CDR1 is MDHEN and CDR2 is SYDVKM. The CDR3 nucleotides are TGTGCCAGTTGGGGCTTTTTAGCGGGAGGATATGAGCAGTTCTTC. Translating gives CASWGFLAGGYEQFF.

Here the CDR3 reads CAISESVSGGEQFF. The CDR3 DNA reads as TGTGCCATCAGTGAGTCGGTGAGTGGGGGGGAGCAGTTCTTC. V and J are TRBV10-3 and TRBJ2-1; the D gene is possibly TRBD2 (6 bases). Germline V gives CDR1 ENHRY, CDR2 SYGVKD. V lost 0 bases to trimming and J lost 10 bases, with 13 bases between them. This CDR3 has 14 residues.

This clone was detected once. V and J are TRBV30 and TRBJ1-2; D remains ambiguous. Looked up from germline, CDR1 is GTSNPN and CDR2 is SVGIG (reference sequence). Trimming left V 1 base short and J 1 base short, with 13 bases between. This CDR3 spans 15 amino acids. In DNA, the CDR3 is TGTGCCTGGAGTGGGTCGCACGGAGATAACTATGGCTACACCTTC. Translated: CAWSGSHGDNYGYTF.

This chain joins TRBV5-1 and TRBJ1-5; D remains unclear. CDR1 is SGHRS, CDR2 YFSETQ, per germline. The CDR3 has 15 residues. V lost 0 bases and J 0 bases, leaving 7 bases between the germline ends. The CDR3 here is CASSLGLSSNQPQHF. DNA of the CDR3: TGCGCCAGCAGCTTGGGTCTCTCTAGCAATCAGCCCCAGCATTTT.

This clone was counted ten times or more. The chain joins TRBV27 to TRBJ1-1; D is perhaps TRBD1 (5 bases). There are 15 residues in the CDR3. The germline V gene has CDR1 MNHEY and CDR2 SMNVEV (reference sequence). Trimming shortened V by 4 bases and J by 5 bases, and 17 bases separated the two germline ends. This CDR3 is CASSSRQRGRTEAFF. CDR3 coding DNA: TGTGCCAGCAGTTCCCGACAGCGGGGAAGGACTGAAGCTTTCTTT.

This clone was counted a single time. CDR3 DNA sequence: TGTGCCAGCCAGGGGATAGGGAACACTGAAGCTTTCTTT. As protein: CASQGIGNTEAFF. The J gene is TRBJ1-1, the V gene TRBV19; D is possibly TRBD1 (6 bases). The CDR3 is made up of 13 amino acids. Trimming took 9 bases from V and 1 from J, leaving 12 bases between them. CDR1 is LNHDA and CDR2 is SQIVND in the germline V gene (reference sequence). Full variable domain (outside the CDR3, taken from reference TRBV19 and TRBJ1-1): DGGITQSPKYLFRKEGQNVTLSCEQNLNHDAMYWYRQDPGQGLRLIYYSQIVNDFQKGDIAEGYSVSREKKESFPLTVTSAQKNPTAFYLCASQGIGNTEAFFGQGTRLTVV.

The V and J genes are TRBV28 and TRBJ2-5, with TRBD1 matching 7 bases. V shed 4 bases, J shed 2 bases, and the junction held 7 bases outside the gene matches. Germline values: CDR1 MDHEN, CDR2 SYDVKM. The CDR3 is 15 amino acids. CDR3 in amino acids: CASSSGTEDQETQYF. The DNA of the CDR3 is TGTGCCAGCAGTTCCGGGACAGAAGATCAAGAGACCCAGTACTTC.

The chain uses TRBV30 and TRBJ1-4, with a weak D call TRBD1 (6 bases). V was cut by 4 bases and J by 8 bases, with 17 bases left in between. The CDR3 length is 14 residues. Germline loops: CDR1 GTSNPN, CDR2 SVGIG (reference sequence). The CDR3 bases are TGTGCCTGGACTTCGGGACAATTAAGCGAAAAACTGTTTTTT. Translated, it gives CAWTSGQLSEKLFF.

The DNA for the CDR3 is TGTGCCAGCTCAAGAGCGGACAGCTATGAAGCTTTCTTT. Encoded protein: CASSRADSYEAFF. V gene TRBV18 combines with J gene TRBJ1-1, with a weak D call TRBD1 (6 bases). CDR1 and CDR2 from the germline V gene are KGHSH and LQKENI. This CDR3 spans 13 amino acids. The V gene lost 5 bases and the J gene lost 7 bases, with 14 bases spanning the gap.

This chain uses TRBV5-1 with TRBJ1-4; D remains unclear. V lost 0 bases and J lost 0, with 6 bases in between. This CDR3 is 15 amino acids long. Germline V gene sequence: CDR1 SGHRS, CDR2 YFSETQ. In DNA form, the CDR3 reads TGCGCCAGCAGCTTGGAAGGAGCAACTAATGAAAAACTGTTTTTT. Translated, it gives CASSLEGATNEKLFF.

This rearrangement joins TRBV5-1 to TRBJ1-3; D gene ambiguous. The CDR3 totals 13 residues. Germline V gives CDR1 SGHRS, CDR2 YFSETQ. Trimming cost V 4 bases and J 1 base, with 6 bases left between them. CDR3 protein: CASSIDSGNTIYF. The CDR3 nucleotides read TGCGCCAGCAGCATAGATTCTGGAAACACCATATATTTT.

The genes are TRBV3-1 (or the pseudogene TRBV3-2) and TRBJ2-1; TRBD2 matches at 11 bases. From germline, CDR1 is LGHDT and CDR2 YNNKEL (reference sequence). This CDR3 contains 17 residues. V dropped 0 bases and J dropped 9; count of bases not matched to a gene: 10. For the CDR3, the DNA is TGTGCCAGCAGCCAAGATGGGTTAGCGGGAGGGCCAGGTGAGCAGTTCTTC. It is translated as CASSQDGLAGGPGEQFF.